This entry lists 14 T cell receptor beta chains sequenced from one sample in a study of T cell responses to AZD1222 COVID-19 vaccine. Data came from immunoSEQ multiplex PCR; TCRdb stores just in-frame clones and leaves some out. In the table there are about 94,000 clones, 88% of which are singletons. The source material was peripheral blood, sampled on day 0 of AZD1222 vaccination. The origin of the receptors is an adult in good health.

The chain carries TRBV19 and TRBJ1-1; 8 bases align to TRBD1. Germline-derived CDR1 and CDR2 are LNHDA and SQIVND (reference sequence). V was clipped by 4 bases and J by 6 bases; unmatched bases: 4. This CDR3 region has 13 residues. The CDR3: CASSTDRESEAFF. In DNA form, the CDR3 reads TGTGCCAGTAGTACGGACAGGGAGTCTGAAGCTTTCTTT. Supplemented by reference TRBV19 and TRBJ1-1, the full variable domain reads DGGITQSPKYLFRKEGQNVTLSCEQNLNHDAMYWYRQDPGQGLRLIYYSQIVNDFQKGDIAEGYSVSREKKESFPLTVTSAQKNPTAFYLCASSTDRESEAFFGQGTRLTVV.

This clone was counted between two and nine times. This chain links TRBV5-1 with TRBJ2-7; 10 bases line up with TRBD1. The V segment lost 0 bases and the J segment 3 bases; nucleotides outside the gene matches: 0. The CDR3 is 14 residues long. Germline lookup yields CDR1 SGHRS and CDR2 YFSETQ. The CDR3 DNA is TGCGCCAGCAGCTTGGGGGACAGGGGCTACGAGCAGTACTTC. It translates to CASSLGDRGYEQYF.

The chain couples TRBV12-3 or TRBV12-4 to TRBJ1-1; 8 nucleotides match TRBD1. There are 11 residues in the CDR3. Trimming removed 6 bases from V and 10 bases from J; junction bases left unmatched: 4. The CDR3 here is CASSSDRGAFF. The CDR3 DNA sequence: TGTGCCAGCAGCTCTGACAGGGGAGCTTTCTTT.

This CDR3 is CASSRVTRGSGNTIYF. The CDR3 coding sequence is TGTGCCAGCAGCAGGGTGACGAGGGGGTCTGGAAACACCATATATTTT. The V gene is TRBV5-4, the J gene TRBJ1-3, with a tentative D call TRBD1 (6 bases). V gave up 4 bases and J gave up 1 base, with 15 bases separating them. Germline V CDR1 and CDR2: SGHNT, YYREEE (reference sequence). The CDR3 runs 16 residues.

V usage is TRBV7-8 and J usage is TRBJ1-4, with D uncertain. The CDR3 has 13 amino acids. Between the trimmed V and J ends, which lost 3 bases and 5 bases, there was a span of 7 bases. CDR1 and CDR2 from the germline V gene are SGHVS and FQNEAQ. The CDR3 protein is CASSFFSNEKLFF. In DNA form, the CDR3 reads TGTGCCAGCAGCTTCTTCAGCAATGAAAAACTGTTTTTT.

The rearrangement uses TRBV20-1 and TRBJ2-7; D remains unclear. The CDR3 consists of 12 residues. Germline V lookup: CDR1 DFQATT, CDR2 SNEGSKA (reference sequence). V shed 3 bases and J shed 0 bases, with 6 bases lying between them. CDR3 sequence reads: CSASVDSYEQYF. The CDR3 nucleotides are TGCAGTGCTAGTGTCGACTCCTACGAGCAGTACTTC.

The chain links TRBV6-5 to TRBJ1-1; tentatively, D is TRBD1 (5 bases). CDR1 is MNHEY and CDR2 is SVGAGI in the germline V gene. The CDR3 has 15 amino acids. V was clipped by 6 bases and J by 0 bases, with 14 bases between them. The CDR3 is CASSSQGPVNTEAFF. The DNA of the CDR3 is TGTGCCAGCAGCTCTCAGGGACCGGTGAACACTGAAGCTTTCTTT.

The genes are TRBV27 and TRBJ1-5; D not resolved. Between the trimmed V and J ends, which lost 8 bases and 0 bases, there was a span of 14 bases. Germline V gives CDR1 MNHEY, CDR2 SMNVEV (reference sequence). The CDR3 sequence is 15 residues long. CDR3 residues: CASERGDYSNQPQHF. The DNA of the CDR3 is TGTGCCAGCGAAAGAGGAGATTATAGCAATCAGCCCCAGCATTTT.

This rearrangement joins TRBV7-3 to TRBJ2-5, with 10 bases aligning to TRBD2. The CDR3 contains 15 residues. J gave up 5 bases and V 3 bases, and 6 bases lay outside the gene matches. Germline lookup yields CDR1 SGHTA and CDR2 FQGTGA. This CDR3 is CASSFERGGLETQYF. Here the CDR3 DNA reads TGTGCCAGCAGCTTCGAGCGGGGGGGCTTGGAGACCCAGTACTTC.

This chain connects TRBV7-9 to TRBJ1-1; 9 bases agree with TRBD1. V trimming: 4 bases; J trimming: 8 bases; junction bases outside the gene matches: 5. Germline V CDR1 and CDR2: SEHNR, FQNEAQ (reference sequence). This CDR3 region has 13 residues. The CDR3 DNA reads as TGTGCCAGCAGCTATCGGACAGGGGAGGAAGCTTTCTTT. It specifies CASSYRTGEEAFF.

This CDR3 is CASTVFTGELFF. The DNA for the CDR3 is TGTGCCAGCACCGTTTTCACCGGGGAGCTGTTTTTT. This sequence joins TRBV7-9 and TRBJ2-2, with D unclear. The CDR3 contains 12 residues. The germline V gene has CDR1 SEHNR and CDR2 FQNEAQ (reference sequence). The V and J ends lost 7 bases and 4 bases respectively, with 7 bases between them.

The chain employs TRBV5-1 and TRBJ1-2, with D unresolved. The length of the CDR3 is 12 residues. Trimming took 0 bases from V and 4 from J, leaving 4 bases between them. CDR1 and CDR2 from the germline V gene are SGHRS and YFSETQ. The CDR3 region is CASSLGVYGYTF. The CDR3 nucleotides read TGCGCCAGCAGCTTGGGAGTCTATGGCTACACCTTC.

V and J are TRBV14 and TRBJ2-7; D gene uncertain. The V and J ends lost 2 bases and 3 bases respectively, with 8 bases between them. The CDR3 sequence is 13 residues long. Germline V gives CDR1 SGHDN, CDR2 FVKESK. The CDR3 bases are TGTGCCAGCAGCCAAAGCATTCTCTACGAGCAGTACTTC. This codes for CASSQSILYEQYF.

CDR3 in amino acids: CASSRTREKLFF. The CDR3 nucleotides are TGTGCCAGCAGTCGAACAAGGGAAAAACTGTTTTTT. The chain combines TRBV12-3 or TRBV12-4 with TRBJ1-4; D gene uncertain. The CDR3 loop spans 12 amino acids. The germline V and J ends were trimmed by 5 bases and 8 bases, with 9 bases remaining between them.